This T cell receptor (beta chain) was observed in a study of cytomegalovirus exposure and HLA in healthy donors. CDR1 and CDR2 from the germline V gene are SGDLS and YYNGEE. V was trimmed by 4 bases and J by 7 bases, leaving 11 bases between them. CDR3 length: 13 amino acids. Researchers ran the PCR with 60 Vbeta and 13 Jbeta primers. The protocol was immunoSEQ multiplex PCR, while the TCRdb copy is restricted to in-frame clones and leaves out a portion. The sample has about 120,000 clones, and its top ten clones hold 3.7%. V is TRBV9 and J is TRBJ1-4, with D possibly being TRBD1 (5 bases). This clonotype was obtained from a man younger than 45 in good health and CMV-seronegative. The sequencing input was PBMCs. The CDR3 protein is CASSPGGIEKLFF. DNA for the CDR3: TGTGCCAGCAGCCCTGGGGGGATTGAAAAACTGTTTTTT.